The 23 T cell receptor beta chains below come from one sample, sequenced in a study of T cells in women clearing cervical HPV infection. The assay was immunoSEQ multiplex PCR, and TCRdb's table has in-frame clones only and misses some. The sample includes 40,000 or so clones. The sample was blood buffy coat. These TCRs come from a woman between 18 and 70 years old with a cervical HPV16 infection that either progressed to CIN3+ or cleared (not recorded which).

A note on this clone: The read terminates 3 residues ahead of where the CDR3 ends, so the germline J gene completes it. The gene calls are TRBV2 and TRBJ2-3; the D is unclear. Germline V gives CDR1 SNHLY, CDR2 FYNNEI. CDR3 length: 10 amino acids. This chain's CDR3 is CASSLAAQYF. Partial CDR3 DNA: TGTGCCAGCAGTCTGGCTGCG.

A remark on this clone: The read halts 3 residues ahead of the CDR3 end, with the missing end drawn from the germline J gene. The rearrangement uses TRBV28 and TRBJ1-4; TRBD1 might be the D (5 bases). The CDR3 runs 15 residues. V lost 5 bases and J 5 bases, leaving 15 bases between the germline ends. The germline V gene has CDR1 MDHEN and CDR2 SYDVKM. The CDR3 loop is CASSAETARNEKLFF. The sequenced CDR3 bases are TGTGCCAGCAGTGCCGAGACAGCCAGGAATGAAAAA. Supplemented by reference TRBV28 and TRBJ1-4, the full variable domain reads DVKVTQSSRYLVKRTGEKVFLECVQDMDHENMFWYRQDPGLGLRLIYFSYDVKMKEKGDIPEGYSVSREKKERFSLILESASTNQTSMYLCASSAETARNEKLFFGSGTQLSVL.

In regard to this clone: The observed sequence ends 3 residues before the CDR3 terminus, with the missing tail filled in from the germline J gene. The V call is TRBV11-2, the J call TRBJ1-5; no firm D call. The germline V gene encodes CDR1 SGHAT and CDR2 FQNNGV. The CDR3 consists of 13 residues. V gave up 2 bases and J gave up 5 bases, with 7 bases separating them. This CDR3 reads CASSLNSDQPQHF. CDR3 DNA (partial): TGTGCCAGCAGCTTAAACTCCGATCAGCCC.

Worth noting for this clone: Coverage ceases 3 residues before the CDR3 finishes, and the germline J gene fills in the end. The chain links TRBV29-1 to TRBJ2-1, with 8 nucleotides matching TRBD1. This CDR3 is built from 15 residues. J lost 0 bases, V lost 6 bases, and 7 bases had no gene match. Germline V gives CDR1 SQVTM, CDR2 ANQGSEA. CDR3 protein: CSVAGGSSSYNEQFF. The DNA read from the CDR3 is TGCAGCGTAGCAGGGGGCTCTAGCTCCTACAATGAG.

CDR3 amino acids: CASSPSLGTSDKSEQFF. The part of the CDR3 DNA that was read is TGCGCCAGCAGCCCCAGTCTCGGGACTAGCGATAAGAGTGAG. The V and J genes are TRBV5-1 and TRBJ2-1, with TRBD2 matching 10 bases. The sequenced fragment ends 3 residues before the CDR3 boundary, so the rest is inferred from the germline J gene. The J segment lost 9 bases and the V segment lost 4 bases, leaving 16 bases of the junction unmatched. CDR1 SGHRS and CDR2 YFSETQ come from the germline V gene. This CDR3 spans 17 amino acids.

With regard to this clone: A read error may produce the germline difference seen at one junction end. The read ends 3 residues early relative to the CDR3; the germline J gene fills the gap. Other DNA sequences from this sample encode an identical CDR3 as well. The chain links TRBV20-1 to TRBJ1-3; D perhaps matches TRBD1 (6 bases). This CDR3 is built from 13 residues. The V gene's germline CDR1 is DFQATT and CDR2 SNEGSKA (reference sequence). CDR3 DNA (partial): TGCAGCGCTAGACCCAGGGGCGGAAACACA. Protein: CSARPRGGNT. The full CDR3 is CSARPRGGNTIYF.

Note on this clone: The read falls 3 residues short of the CDR3 end, and the missing part is taken from the germline J gene. V usage is TRBV4-1 and J usage is TRBJ1-2, with TRBD1 identical over 8 bases. CDR1 is MGHRA, CDR2 YSYEKL, per germline. The CDR3 loop spans 17 amino acids. Germline trimming cut 1 base from V and 5 bases from J; bases unmatched to any gene: 12. CDR3 bases read: TGCGCCAGCAGCCAAGCGGTGGAACAGGGGGATTTTTATGGC. Amino acid sequence: CASSQAVEQGDFYG. The full-length CDR3 reads as CASSQAVEQGDFYGYTF.

Concerning this clone: The DNA ends 3 residues before the CDR3 does, and the rest of the CDR3 is filled in from the germline J gene. The rearrangement links TRBV7-6 to TRBJ1-1, with 8 bases that match TRBD1. This CDR3 contains 16 residues. Germline loops: CDR1 SGHVS, CDR2 FNYEAQ. V lost 3 bases, J lost 6 bases, and 12 bases stayed unmatched. The CDR3 is CASSLTGDPSMAEAFF. Incomplete CDR3 DNA: TGTGCCAGCAGCTTGACAGGGGACCCCTCAATGGCTGAA. Variable domain in full (rest from reference TRBV7-6 and TRBJ1-1): GAGVSQSPRYKVTKRGQDVALRCDPISGHVSLYWYRQALGQGPEFLTYFNYEAQQDKSGLPNDRFSAERPEGSISTLTIQRTEQRDSAMYRCASSLTGDPSMAEAFFGQGTRLTVV.

Of note for this clone: The read ends 3 residues shy of where the CDR3 ends; the end is completed using the germline J gene. The V and J genes are TRBV20-1 and TRBJ1-1; TRBD1 matches 7 bases. CDR1 is DFQATT, CDR2 SNEGSKA, per germline (reference sequence). The ends lost 5 bases at V and 1 base at J; junction bases unmatched: 10. The CDR3 spans 15 residues. The CDR3 sequence is CSAPPPGQRNTEAFF. The part of the CDR3 DNA that was read is TGCAGTGCTCCACCCCCGGGACAGAGGAACACTGAA.

About this clone: With the read ending 3 residues before the CDR3 end, the germline J gene is used to fill in that end. The chain uses TRBV11-1 and TRBJ2-1; a possible D gene is TRBD1 (5 bases). The CDR3 spans 14 residues. The ends were cut back, 1 base at V and 2 bases at J, with 6 bases in the middle. The germline gives CDR1 SGHAT, CDR2 FQDESV (reference sequence). CDR3 sequence: CASSLGQTYNEQFF. The CDR3 DNA, read in part, is TGTGCCAGCAGCTTAGGACAGACCTACAATGAG.

Worth noting for this clone: Sequencing ends 3 residues short of the CDR3 end; the germline J gene provides the rest. The chain is built from TRBV7-6 and TRBJ2-7; TRBD2 is a possible D gene (7 bases). Looked up from germline, CDR1 is SGHVS and CDR2 is FNYEAQ. The CDR3 has 18 amino acids. V lost 2 bases and J 5 bases, leaving 25 bases between the germline ends. This CDR3 reads CASSLRGPTSRQTHEQYF. The CDR3 DNA, read in part, is TGTGCCAGCAGCTTACGGGGGCCGACTAGCCGGCAAACCCACGAG.

A remark on this clone: The observed sequence ends 3 residues before the CDR3 terminus, with the missing tail filled in from the germline J gene. The chain joins TRBV18 to TRBJ1-2, with 8 nucleotides matching TRBD1. This CDR3 is 13 amino acids long. Germline values: CDR1 KGHSH, CDR2 LQKENI. The CDR3 reads CASSRTGLYDYTF. CDR3 bases read: TGTGCCAGCTCACGGACAGGGCTTTACGAC. The full variable domain, in which reference TRBV18 and TRBJ1-2 provide the parts outside the CDR3, is NAGVMQNPRHLVRRRGQEARLRCSPMKGHSHVYWYRQLPEEGLKFMVYLQKENIIDESGMPKERFSAEFPKEGPSILRIQQVVRGDSAAYFCASSRTGLYDYTFGSGTRLTVV.

Turning to this clone: The sequence runs out 3 residues before the end of the CDR3; the remainder is reconstructed from the germline J gene. The chain combines TRBV4-1 with TRBJ2-2, with 7 positions matching TRBD2. The CDR3 totals 16 residues. Looked up from germline, CDR1 is MGHRA and CDR2 is YSYEKL. V shed 0 bases, J shed 5 bases, and the junction held 6 bases outside the gene matches. The CDR3 DNA, read in part, is TGCGCCAGCAGCCAAGAGGGCGGGAGAGGAACCGGGGAG. It codes for CASSQEGGRGTGE. The CDR3 reads in full as CASSQEGGRGTGELFF.

Notes on this clone: With the read ending 3 residues before the CDR3 end, the germline J gene is used to fill in that end. The chain is built from TRBV5-1 and TRBJ1-2; 9 bases are a match to TRBD1. CDR3 length equals 17 residues. After removal of 3 bases from V and 3 bases from J, the junction contained 12 bases not matched to a gene. The V gene's germline CDR1 is SGHRS and CDR2 YFSETQ. The CDR3 bases that were read are TGCGCCAGCAGCTCCTGGGACAGGGTAGGAAGGGACTATGGC. Protein: CASSSWDRVGRDYG. The whole CDR3 protein reads CASSSWDRVGRDYGYTF.

Of note for this clone: The CDR3 end falls 3 residues outside the read, so it is completed with the germline J gene. This sequence joins TRBV10-1 and TRBJ2-7; 10 bases are shared with TRBD2. The CDR3 is 14 residues long. V lost 5 bases and J lost 3; bases outside the gene matches: 4. Germline CDR1 and CDR2: WNHNN and SYGVQD (reference sequence). CDR3 loop: CASSPSGRRYEQYF. The CDR3 bases that were read are TGCGCCAGCAGTCCTAGCGGGAGACGCTACGAG.

To note about this clone: The read finishes 3 residues shy of the CDR3 end, and the germline J gene is used to complete it. The rearrangement joins TRBV11-3 to TRBJ2-3; D could derive from TRBD1 or TRBD2 (7 bases each). V lost 1 base, J lost 3 bases, and 11 bases lay in between. The CDR3 loop spans 15 amino acids. Germline CDR1 reads SGHNT; CDR2 reads YENEEA. The chain's CDR3 is CASSLGQGGTDTQYF. CDR3 DNA (partial): TGTGCCAGCAGCTTAGGACAGGGAGGGACAGATACG.

With respect to this clone: The junction and the germline gene differ at one end; a read error may be behind it. Read data end 3 residues before the CDR3 end; the end is taken from the germline J gene. Other nucleotide sequences in the sample specify the same CDR3. J is TRBJ1-3 and V is TRBV19; TRBD1 aligns across 8 bases. Germline CDR1 is LNHDA and CDR2 is SQIVND (reference sequence). The CDR3 is made up of 16 amino acids. CDR3 DNA, as far as it was read: TGTGCCAGTAGTATTCCCGGGACAGGCAATCCAAACACG. Protein: CASSIPGTGNPNT. Given in full, the CDR3 is CASSIPGTGNPNTIYF.

A remark on this clone: The DNA ends 3 residues before the CDR3 does, and the rest of the CDR3 is filled in from the germline J gene. The chain joins TRBV28 to TRBJ2-3; 8 positions match TRBD2. The CDR3 length is 12 residues. The germline V gene has CDR1 MDHEN and CDR2 SYDVKM. The CDR3 spells CASSVAGRTQYF. The DNA read from the CDR3 is TGTGCCAGCAGTGTAGCGGGGCGGACG.

Concerning this clone: Read coverage stops 3 residues before the CDR3 terminus; the germline J gene supplies the remainder. The gene calls are TRBV5-4 and TRBJ1-2; 8 nucleotides match TRBD1. The germline V gene encodes CDR1 SGHNT and CDR2 YYREEE (reference sequence). This CDR3 region has 15 residues. CDR3 in amino acids: CASSLERQGTSDYTF. Partial CDR3 DNA: TGTGCCAGCAGCTTGGAAAGACAGGGGACTTCGGAC. The variable domain in full, completed from reference TRBV5-4 and TRBJ1-2, reads ETGVTQSPTHLIKTRGQQVTLRCSSQSGHNTVSWYQQALGQGPQFIFQYYREEENGRGNFPPRFSGLQFPNYSSELNVNALELDDSALYLCASSLERQGTSDYTFGSGTRLTVV.

Comments on this clone: The read terminates 3 residues ahead of where the CDR3 ends, so the germline J gene completes it. The rearrangement links TRBV20-1 to TRBJ1-6, with 7 bases matching TRBD1. The V gene's germline CDR1 is DFQATT and CDR2 SNEGSKA (reference sequence). V lost 2 bases to trimming and J lost 2 bases; unmatched junction nucleotides: 6. CDR3 size: 16 residues. The CDR3 sequence: CSARISGTAYNSPLHF. The sequenced CDR3 bases are TGCAGTGCTAGAATTTCCGGGACAGCCTATAATTCACCC.

A remark on this clone: The read ends 3 residues shy of where the CDR3 ends; the end is completed using the germline J gene. The gene calls are TRBV5-4 and TRBJ2-2, with TRBD1 identical over 9 bases. V was clipped by 4 bases and J by 6 bases; unmatched bases: 7. The CDR3 spans 15 residues. Germline V gene sequence: CDR1 SGHNT, CDR2 YYREEE (reference sequence). The part of the CDR3 DNA that was read is TGTGCCAGCAGCCCGGACAGGGGTGGTGCCGGGGAG. Translation gives CASSPDRGGAGE. The CDR3 in its entirety is CASSPDRGGAGELFF.

On this clone: The sequence runs out 3 residues before the end of the CDR3; the remainder is reconstructed from the germline J gene. The chain employs TRBV19 and TRBJ1-2; no clear D. Germline CDR1 and CDR2: LNHDA and SQIVND (reference sequence). This CDR3 has 16 residues. The CDR3 bases that were read are TGTGCCAGTAGTTCCCCGGGAACTAGCGCCTCCTACGAC. Translating it yields CASSSPGTSASYD. The complete CDR3 sequence is CASSSPGTSASYDYTF.

A word on this clone: The CDR3 goes on 3 residues after the read ends, and that part is filled in from the germline J gene. The chain carries TRBV28 and TRBJ1-5; D is unclear. The length of the CDR3 is 16 residues. Trimming stripped 3 bases from V and 0 bases from J, with 12 bases between. Germline V gives CDR1 MDHEN, CDR2 SYDVKM. CDR3 sequence reads: CASSLLAANSNQPQHF. Incomplete CDR3 DNA: TGTGCCAGCAGTTTGTTGGCGGCTAATAGCAATCAGCCC.